What follows describes a single T cell receptor beta chain. CDR1 is SGHRS and CDR2 is YFSETQ in the germline V gene. V was pared by 4 bases and J by 7 bases, with 8 bases of the junction left unmatched. The CDR3 has 15 amino acids. Using immunoSEQ multiplex PCR, the repertoire was profiled, and TCRdb retains in-frame clones only, with some absent. Of roughly 400,000 clones in the sample, around nine tenths were seen once. The data originate from a study of blood T cell repertoires in COVID-19. The TCR comes from a woman younger than 30 who had been exposed to COVID-19. The gene calls are TRBV5-1 and TRBJ2-1; 10 nucleotides agree with TRBD2. The material sequenced was PBMCs or T cells enriched from blood (not recorded which). This CDR3 is CASSPGLAALNEQFF. The DNA of the CDR3 is TGCGCCAGCAGCCCAGGACTAGCGGCCCTGAATGAGCAGTTCTTC.